The 2 T cell receptor beta chains listed next were all sequenced from one sample in a study of response to subunit inactivated influenza vaccine. TCRdb processed the RT-PCR reads anew with MiXCR; each CDR3 protein has one entry. There are hundreds of thousands of distinct CDR3 sequences in the sample; roughly 14% occur only once, and 6% to 8% lies in the top ten. The source was PBMCs from blood, collected 14 to 15 days before vaccination. The receptor source for this set is a man aged 50-59 years who received an inactivated influenza vaccine.

J is TRBJ2-4 and V is TRBV4-3; 13 bases agree with TRBD2. The V segment lost 3 bases and the J segment 6 bases; nucleotides outside the gene matches: 8. CDR1 and CDR2 (germline): LGHNA, YSLEER. The CDR3 spans 17 residues. CDR3 residues: CASSQPGLAGFLNIQYF. The DNA of the CDR3 is TGCGCCAGCAGCCAGCCGGGACTAGCGGGGTTCTTAAACATTCAGTACTTC.

This clonotype was picked up a small number of times. This chain links TRBV11-3 with TRBJ2-1; tentative D call: TRBD2 (6 bases). The germline gives CDR1 SGHNT, CDR2 YENEEA. The CDR3 runs 14 residues. The V end was cut by 2 bases, the J end by 6 bases, with 11 bases between. The CDR3, as DNA: TGTGCCAGCAGCTTACTGGGAGGAAGCAATGAGCAGTTCTTC. Its protein product is CASSLLGGSNEQFF.